The next 26 T cell receptor beta chains were all read from a single sample in a study of T cell responses to AZD1222 COVID-19 vaccine. The table came from immunoSEQ multiplex PCR; TCRdb's copy has only in-frame clones and leaves some out. The profile shows about 48,000 clones, approximately 90% of them singletons. The sample consisted of peripheral blood, taken 28 days after the second AZD1222 dose. Receptor source: an adult who received the AZD1222 COVID-19 vaccine.

This clone was seen once. The genes are TRBV3-1 (or the pseudogene TRBV3-2) and TRBJ2-1; the match to TRBD1 covers 10 bases. CDR1 is LGHDT, CDR2 YNNKEL, per germline (reference sequence). V was clipped by 1 base and J by 8 bases; unmatched bases: 5. CDR3 length equals 15 residues. CDR3: CASSQGGQGGHEQFF. The CDR3 DNA is TGTGCCAGCAGCCAAGGTGGACAGGGGGGGCATGAGCAGTTCTTC.

This chain links TRBV4-1 with TRBJ2-1; no reliable D call. CDR3 length: 12 residues. CDR1 is MGHRA, CDR2 YSYEKL, per germline. V dropped 4 bases and J dropped 4 bases, with 5 bases sitting between them. CDR3 sequence: CASSPQYNEQFF. CDR3 bases: TGCGCCAGCAGCCCCCAGTACAATGAGCAGTTCTTC.

The chain combines TRBV13 with TRBJ2-7; 9 bases agree with TRBD2. The ends lost 5 bases at V and 4 bases at J; junction bases unmatched: 9. The CDR3 length is 15 residues. The germline V gene has CDR1 PRHDT and CDR2 FYEKMQ (reference sequence). Here the CDR3 reads CASSRLAGGIYEQYF. For the CDR3, the DNA is TGTGCCAGCAGCCGGTTGGCGGGGGGGATATACGAGCAGTACTTC.

The J gene is TRBJ2-5, the V gene TRBV7-2, with 9 bases identical to TRBD1. CDR1 is SGHTA and CDR2 is FQGNSA in the germline V gene. CDR3 length: 15 residues. With V trimmed by 0 bases and J by 5 bases, 4 bases remained unmatched. The CDR3 region has the DNA TGTGCCAGCAGCTTAGCGGGACAGGGCGGGGAGACCCAGTACTTC. This encodes CASSLAGQGGETQYF.

This rearrangement joins TRBV5-1 to TRBJ1-2; unclear D gene. In germline, CDR1 is SGHRS, CDR2 YFSETQ. This CDR3 is 12 amino acids long. V was pared by 5 bases and J by 4 bases, with 9 bases between. CDR3 amino acids: CASRMTSYGYTF. The CDR3 DNA reads as TGCGCCAGCAGAATGACAAGCTATGGCTACACCTTC. The full variable domain, completed using reference TRBV5-1 and TRBJ1-2, is KAGVTQTPRYLIKTRGQQVTLSCSPISGHRSVSWYQQTPGQGLQFLFEYFSETQRNKGNFPGRFSGRQFSNSRSEMNVSTLELGDSALYLCASRMTSYGYTFGSGTRLTVV.

This clone was recorded only once. V is TRBV7-8 and J is TRBJ2-2; D is perhaps TRBD1 or TRBD2 (6 bases each). Germline V lookup: CDR1 SGHVS, CDR2 FQNEAQ. Trimming took 3 bases from V and 0 from J, leaving 8 bases between them. The CDR3 runs to 15 residues. The CDR3 sequence is CASSFGGPNTGELFF. The CDR3 coding sequence is TGTGCCAGCAGCTTCGGGGGCCCGAACACCGGGGAGCTGTTTTTT.

This chain connects TRBV11-2 to TRBJ1-6; D is perhaps TRBD1 (5 bases). There are 15 residues in the CDR3. The V end lost 1 base, the J end lost 5 bases, and 9 bases lay between the germline ends. Germline CDR1 is SGHAT and CDR2 is FQNNGV. CDR3 nucleotides: TGTGCCAGCAGCTTAGGGCCGGGGCATAATTCACCCCTCCACTTT. It codes for CASSLGPGHNSPLHF.

V gene TRBV6-4 combines with J gene TRBJ2-2; D gene unclear. CDR3 length equals 12 residues. Trimming cost V 2 bases and J 6 bases, with 4 bases left between them. CDR1 and CDR2 (germline): MRHNA, SNTAGT. This CDR3 reads CASSDNPGELFF. The CDR3 nucleotides are TGTGCCAGCAGTGACAACCCCGGGGAGCTGTTTTTT.

The chain combines TRBV18 with TRBJ1-2; D possibly corresponds to TRBD1 (5 bases). V lost 3 bases to trimming and J lost 0 bases, with 20 bases between them. CDR3 length: 18 residues. CDR1 and CDR2 (germline): KGHSH, LQKENI. The CDR3 DNA reads TGTGCCAGCTCACCTACGGACAACTATAGGGTTACTAACTATGGCTACACCTTC. Translated, it gives CASSPTDNYRVTNYGYTF.

The gene calls are TRBV12-3 or TRBV12-4 and TRBJ1-6; D remains ambiguous. The length of the CDR3 is 13 residues. Between the trimmed V and J ends, which lost 8 bases and 7 bases, there was a span of 12 bases. CDR3 nucleotide sequence: TGTGCCAGCCGCTTGCCCCCCAATTCACCCCTCCACTTT. Translation: CASRLPPNSPLHF.

The gene calls are TRBV28 and TRBJ1-2; tentative D call: TRBD1 (6 bases). Trimming took 5 bases from V and 7 from J, leaving 23 bases between them. The CDR3 is 16 residues long. Germline V lookup: CDR1 MDHEN, CDR2 SYDVKM. The CDR3 coding sequence is TGTGCCAGCAGTCCCCCGACAGGATCCTTTTCACGTGGCTACACCTTC. Amino acid sequence: CASSPPTGSFSRGYTF.

This chain uses TRBV7-9 with TRBJ1-6; no firm D call. This CDR3 spans 14 amino acids. In germline, CDR1 is SEHNR, CDR2 FQNEAQ (reference sequence). The V end was cut by 4 bases, the J end by 3 bases, with 7 bases between. CDR3 sequence (DNA): TGTGCCAGCAGCTCGCCTGTCTATAATTCACCCCTCCACTTT. Translating it yields CASSSPVYNSPLHF.

This rearrangement joins TRBV6-4 to TRBJ2-2, with D possibly matching TRBD2 (6 bases). Trimming pared 3 bases from V and 0 bases from J, leaving 11 bases between. CDR1 and CDR2 (germline): MRHNA, SNTAGT. This CDR3 comprises 16 residues. The CDR3 sequence: CASSEGGSANTGELFF. The CDR3 nucleotides are TGTGCCAGCAGTGAGGGGGGATCTGCGAACACCGGGGAGCTGTTTTTT.

This chain links TRBV5-6 with TRBJ2-5; 9 bases map to TRBD1. The CDR3 runs to 15 residues. J gave up 2 bases and V 4 bases, and 6 bases lay outside the gene matches. The germline gives CDR1 SGHDT, CDR2 YYEEEE. The CDR3 loop is CASSRGTGSQETQYF. The CDR3 nucleotides are TGTGCCAGCAGCCGTGGGACAGGGAGTCAAGAGACCCAGTACTTC.

The chain recombines TRBV13 with TRBJ2-7; 11 bases line up with TRBD1. Per the germline V gene, CDR1 is PRHDT and CDR2 is FYEKMQ (reference sequence). The CDR3 extends over 14 amino acids. J gave up 6 bases and V 4 bases, and 5 bases lay outside the gene matches. The CDR3 spells CASSSGQGAVEQYF. The CDR3 DNA sequence: TGTGCCAGCAGCTCAGGACAGGGGGCTGTCGAGCAGTACTTC. The whole variable domain, filled in from reference TRBV13 and TRBJ2-7, reads AAGVIQSPRHLIKEKRETATLKCYPIPRHDTVYWYQQGPGQDPQFLISFYEKMQSDKGSIPDRFSAQQFSDYHSELNMSSLELGDSALYFCASSSGQGAVEQYFGPGTRLTVT.

This chain links TRBV15 with TRBJ2-2, with a weak D call TRBD1 (6 bases). The CDR3 is 14 residues long. Trimming stripped 4 bases from V and 3 bases from J, with 9 bases between. Looked up from germline, CDR1 is LNHNV and CDR2 is YYDKDF (reference sequence). CDR3 nucleotide sequence: TGTGCCACCAGCACAACAGGGTACACCGGGGAGCTGTTTTTT. Translated, it gives CATSTTGYTGELFF. Full variable domain (remainder filled in from reference TRBV15 and TRBJ2-2): DAMVIQNPRYQVTQFGKPVTLSCSQTLNHNVMYWYQQKSSQAPKLLFHYYDKDFNNEADTPDNFQSRRPNTSFCFLDIRSPGLGDTAMYLCATSTTGYTGELFFGEGSRLTVL.

J is TRBJ1-4 and V is TRBV6-5; no clear D gene. Trimming removed 5 bases from V and 4 bases from J, with 2 bases in between. Germline loops: CDR1 MNHEY, CDR2 SVGAGI. The CDR3 runs 11 residues. The CDR3 here is CASSNNEKLFF. CDR3 nucleotide sequence: TGTGCCAGCAGTAATAATGAAAAACTGTTTTTT.

The chain uses TRBV7-6 and TRBJ2-7, with 7 positions matching TRBD1. The CDR3 runs 13 residues. The V segment lost 5 bases and the J segment 5 bases; nucleotides outside the gene matches: 6. Per germline, CDR1 SGHVS and CDR2 FNYEAQ. As DNA, the CDR3 is TGTGCCAGCAGCCTACAGGGGTTAGACGAGCAGTACTTC. Protein sequence: CASSLQGLDEQYF.

The chain employs TRBV6-5 and TRBJ2-7; 8 nucleotides agree with TRBD1. With V trimmed by 7 bases and J by 2 bases, 7 bases remained unmatched. The CDR3 runs 14 residues. The V gene's germline CDR1 is MNHEY and CDR2 SVGAGI. CDR3 residues: CASTLTGDTYEQYF. For the CDR3, the DNA is TGTGCCAGCACACTGACAGGGGATACCTACGAGCAGTACTTC.

The V gene is TRBV7-2, the J gene TRBJ2-7; 8 bases match TRBD2. The CDR3 runs 15 residues. V lost 1 base, J lost 7 bases, and 9 bases stayed unmatched. Germline-derived CDR1 and CDR2 are SGHTA and FQGNSA. CDR3 amino acids: CASSLGTGRAFEQYF. The CDR3 DNA is TGTGCCAGCAGCTTAGGTACCGGGAGGGCCTTTGAGCAGTACTTC.

This chain uses TRBV28 with TRBJ2-7; 11 positions match TRBD1. The V gene end was trimmed by 4 bases and the J gene end by 4 bases; junction bases not matched to a gene: 12. The CDR3 runs to 17 residues. Per germline, CDR1 MDHEN and CDR2 SYDVKM. The DNA for the CDR3 is TGTGCCAGCAGTTCCTCGGGGCCCGGGACAGGGGGGTACGAGCAGTACTTC. Protein sequence: CASSSSGPGTGGYEQYF. Using reference TRBV28 and TRBJ2-7 for the parts outside the CDR3, the full variable domain is DVKVTQSSRYLVKRTGEKVFLECVQDMDHENMFWYRQDPGLGLRLIYFSYDVKMKEKGDIPEGYSVSREKKERFSLILESASTNQTSMYLCASSSSGPGTGGYEQYFGPGTRLTVT.

The rearrangement links TRBV5-1 to TRBJ1-2; D remains unclear. Germline V CDR1 and CDR2: SGHRS, YFSETQ. The CDR3 has 12 amino acids. Trimming removed 4 bases from V and 6 bases from J, with 10 bases in between. The CDR3 sequence is CASSPLMDGYTF. CDR3 coding DNA: TGCGCCAGCAGCCCCCTTATGGATGGCTACACCTTC.

The chain links TRBV19 to TRBJ1-4; D is unclear. Deletions cut 6 bases from V and 1 base from J, with 9 bases between. The CDR3 is 14 residues long. From germline, CDR1 is LNHDA and CDR2 SQIVND (reference sequence). CDR3 protein: CASSLGRTNEKLFF. For the CDR3, the DNA is TGTGCCAGTAGCCTCGGGAGAACTAATGAAAAACTGTTTTTT.

The V gene is TRBV12-3 or TRBV12-4, the J gene TRBJ2-3; no clear D. The V and J ends lost 4 bases and 5 bases respectively, with 10 bases between them. CDR3 length: 13 residues. The CDR3 spells CASSYGREDTQYF. Written as DNA, the CDR3 is TGTGCCAGCAGTTACGGACGAGAAGATACGCAGTATTTT.

The chain carries TRBV7-9 and TRBJ1-1; D not certain. Trimming shortened V by 5 bases and J by 5 bases, and 6 bases separated the two germline ends. This CDR3 has 11 amino acids. The germline V gene encodes CDR1 SEHNR and CDR2 FQNEAQ (reference sequence). The CDR3 sequence is CASSPRTEAFF. CDR3 in DNA: TGTGCCAGCAGCCCAAGGACTGAAGCTTTCTTT.

The chain links TRBV4-3 to TRBJ1-1; D not resolved. The ends were cut back, 4 bases at V and 1 base at J, with 7 bases in the middle. This CDR3 has 13 amino acids. Germline values: CDR1 LGHNA, CDR2 YSLEER. CDR3 sequence: CASSPRRNTEAFF. In nucleotides, the CDR3 is TGCGCCAGCAGCCCGAGAAGGAACACTGAAGCTTTCTTT.